These 20 T cell receptor beta chains originate from one sample sequenced in a study of shared clonotypes between healthy human individuals. Sequenced by immunoSEQ multiplex PCR; TCRdb stores in-frame clones only, minus some. The data show nearly 500,000 clones, about 82% seen once. Material: PBMCs. The receptors stem from a woman aged 40 to 55 in good health. Some clones in this sample may be carry-over from other donors' samples.

The J gene is TRBJ2-1, the V gene TRBV5-1; D is unclear. Germline values: CDR1 SGHRS, CDR2 YFSETQ. With 0 bases removed from V and 5 bases from J, the gap between germline ends came to 6 bases. This CDR3 is built from 13 residues. The CDR3, as DNA: TGCGCCAGCAGCTTGGATGTGAACAATGAGCAGTTCTTC. Its protein is CASSLDVNNEQFF.

A word on this clone: One end of the junction is discordant with germline, which a read error may explain. Other nucleotide sequences in the sample specify the same CDR3. V is TRBV7-9 and J is TRBJ2-7, with 10 bases fitting TRBD2. The CDR3 extends over 14 amino acids. Germline V gene data show CDR1 as SEHNR and CDR2 as FQNEAQ (reference sequence). CDR3 loop: CASSLAGVGHEQYF. The DNA for the CDR3 is TGTGCCAGCAGCCTAGCGGGAGTGGGGCACGAGCAGTACTTC.

This clone turned up a few times. The chain joins TRBV29-1 to TRBJ2-1; 14 bases match TRBD2. The CDR3 covers 19 residues. Germline loops: CDR1 SQVTM, CDR2 ANQGSEA. With 1 base clipped from V and 4 bases from J, the junction kept 12 bases outside the gene matches. The CDR3 DNA follows: TGCAGCGTTGAAGGCACGACTAGCGGGAGGGCCGGGCGGTACAATGAGCAGTTCTTC. This sequence encodes CSVEGTTSGRAGRYNEQFF.

This chain joins TRBV19 and TRBJ2-7; maybe TRBD2 (5 bases). With 11 bases removed from V and 3 bases from J, the gap between germline ends came to 5 bases. The CDR3 loop spans 9 amino acids. The germline V gene encodes CDR1 LNHDA and CDR2 SQIVND (reference sequence). DNA of the CDR3: TGTGCCGGACTCTACGAGCAGTACTTC. Translation gives CAGLYEQYF.

This clone was seen a handful of times. Other DNA sequences from this sample encode an identical CDR3 as well. The chain couples TRBV14 to TRBJ2-7; no clear D gene. This CDR3 comprises 11 residues. Germline V gene lookup returns CDR1 SGHDN and CDR2 FVKESK. The germline V and J ends were trimmed by 6 bases and 3 bases, with 6 bases remaining between them. In nucleotides, the CDR3 is TGTGCCAGCAGTCAAAGCTACGAGCAGTACTTC. Translating gives CASSQSYEQYF. Supplemented by reference TRBV14 and TRBJ2-7, the full variable domain reads EAGVTQFPSHSVIEKGQTVTLRCDPISGHDNLYWYRRVMGKEIKFLLHFVKESKQDESGMPNNRFLAERTGGTYSTLKVQPAELEDSGVYFCASSQSYEQYFGPGTRLTVT.

The J gene is TRBJ1-2, the V gene TRBV7-6; D may be TRBD1 (5 bases). This CDR3 is 15 amino acids long. V was shortened by 3 bases and J by 0 bases, with 11 bases between the two germline ends. Germline CDR1 and CDR2: SGHVS and FNYEAQ. The CDR3 bases are TGTGCCAGCAGCTTTGGGACGGACCCTAACTATGGCTACACCTTC. Residues: CASSFGTDPNYGYTF.

This clone was observed a handful of times. J is TRBJ2-2 and V is TRBV4-1; 14 bases align to TRBD2. Germline lookup yields CDR1 MGHRA and CDR2 YSYEKL. This CDR3 is built from 17 residues. Trimming removed 4 bases from V and 4 bases from J; junction bases left unmatched: 5. The CDR3 is CASSRGTSGSGTGELFF. CDR3 in DNA: TGCGCCAGCAGCCGCGGGACTAGCGGGAGTGGCACCGGGGAGCTGTTTTTT.

Regarding this clone: One base away lies a much larger clone, so this may be a sequencing read error. The J gene is TRBJ2-1, the V gene TRBV28; TRBD1 is a possible D gene (7 bases). CDR1 and CDR2 (germline): MDHEN, SYDVKM. This CDR3 is 17 amino acids long. In nucleotides, the CDR3 is TGTGCCAGCAGCAGGGGGGAGCTTTTACCCGACTACAATGAGCAGCTCTTC. Amino acid sequence: CASSRGELLPDYNEQLF.

A note on this clone: A much more abundant neighbour one base away suggests this may be a read error. V is TRBV12-5 and J is TRBJ2-7; D tentatively fits TRBD1 or TRBD2 (5 bases each). The CDR3 is made up of 15 amino acids. V was clipped by 1 base and J by 3 bases, with 13 bases between them. Looked up from germline, CDR1 is LGHNT and CDR2 is FRNRAP. CDR3 protein: CASGLGDGIGYEQYF. For the CDR3, the DNA is TGTGCTAGTGGTTTGGGGGACGGGATAGGCTACGAGCAGTACTTC.

About this clone itself: The sample carries other DNA sequences with the same CDR3. The V gene is TRBV4-1, the J gene TRBJ2-1; possibly TRBD2 for D (6 bases). V dropped 3 bases and J dropped 7 bases, with 13 bases sitting between them. Germline loops: CDR1 MGHRA, CDR2 YSYEKL. CDR3 size: 14 residues. CDR3 nucleotides: TGCGCCAGCAGCCAGCCGGGACTGAAAAATGAGCAGTTCTTC. This translates into CASSQPGLKNEQFF.

This chain joins TRBV4-1 and TRBJ1-5; weak D call: TRBD1 (5 bases). The germline V and J ends were trimmed by 4 bases and 4 bases, with 20 bases remaining between them. CDR3 length: 17 residues. Germline lookup yields CDR1 MGHRA and CDR2 YSYEKL. CDR3 loop: CASSRGLYLTANQPQHF. The CDR3 DNA sequence: TGCGCCAGCAGCCGAGGCCTCTACTTGACAGCGAATCAGCCCCAGCATTTT.

This clone was found once. The rearrangement joins TRBV11-3 to TRBJ2-3; 8 positions agree with TRBD1. CDR1 is SGHNT and CDR2 is YENEEA in the germline V gene. V lost 5 bases, J lost 4 bases, and 5 bases stayed unmatched. The CDR3 sequence is 14 residues long. The CDR3 DNA reads TGTGCCAGCAGCCCGACAGGGGAATCAGATACGCAGTATTTT. It is translated as CASSPTGESDTQYF.

A note on this clone: This may come from a read error, since a much larger clone is one base off. Other DNA sequences within the sample encode an identical CDR3. The V gene is TRBV29-1, the J gene TRBJ2-7; TRBD2 matches 10 bases. The V segment lost 6 bases and the J segment 5 bases; nucleotides outside the gene matches: 10. There are 14 residues in the CDR3. The germline V gene has CDR1 SQVTM and CDR2 ANQGSEA. The CDR3 DNA reads TGCAGCGTCCAAGGGGGGGGACTAGCGAACGAGCAGTACTTC. This translates into CSVQGGGLANEQYF.

The chain uses TRBV30 and TRBJ2-7; TRBD2 matches 7 bases. Germline V gives CDR1 GTSNPN, CDR2 SVGIG (reference sequence). The V and J ends lost 2 bases and 6 bases, in that order; junction bases with no gene match: 13. The CDR3 runs to 15 residues. The CDR3 nucleotides are TGTGCCTGGAGTAGAAAGGTGGGGGGGAACGGCGAGCAGTACTTC. It yields the protein CAWSRKVGGNGEQYF.

This clone appeared a few times. This chain connects TRBV28 to TRBJ2-3; a weak D match, TRBD1 (6 bases). V dropped 10 bases and J dropped 3 bases, with 14 bases sitting between them. Germline-derived CDR1 and CDR2 are MDHEN and SYDVKM. The CDR3 runs to 13 residues. This CDR3 is CATLGGWTDTQYF. CDR3 nucleotides: TGTGCCACCCTAGGGGGTTGGACAGATACGCAGTATTTT.

The V call is TRBV11-3, the J call TRBJ2-7, with D maybe TRBD1 (6 bases). Germline CDR1 reads SGHNT; CDR2 reads YENEEA. The CDR3 contains 13 residues. V was clipped by 2 bases and J by 5 bases, with 10 bases between them. CDR3 in DNA: TGTGCCAGCAGCTTAAGAGGGGGAGACGAGCAGTACTTC. Translating it yields CASSLRGGDEQYF. Using reference TRBV11-3 and TRBJ2-7 for the parts outside the CDR3, the full variable domain is EAGVVQSPRYKIIEKKQPVAFWCNPISGHNTLYWYLQNLGQGPELLIRYENEEAVDDSQLPKDRFSAERLKGVDSTLKIQPAELGDSAVYLCASSLRGGDEQYFGPGTRLTVT.

This chain connects TRBV10-3 to TRBJ2-7, with D perhaps TRBD2 (6 bases). With 7 bases removed from V and 0 bases from J, the gap between germline ends came to 13 bases. Germline loops: CDR1 ENHRY, CDR2 SYGVKD. The CDR3 runs to 14 residues. The CDR3 coding sequence is TGTGCCATCAAAGGGGACTGGAGCTCCTACGAGCAGTACTTC. It specifies CAIKGDWSSYEQYF.

The V and J genes are TRBV19 and TRBJ1-1; perhaps TRBD1 as D (5 bases). This CDR3 has 14 amino acids. The ends were cut back, 4 bases at V and 2 bases at J, with 11 bases in the middle. CDR1 is LNHDA and CDR2 is SQIVND in the germline V gene (reference sequence). Written as DNA, the CDR3 is TGTGCCAGTAGTAGCGACAGCCTCAACACTGAAGCTTTCTTT. Translated, it gives CASSSDSLNTEAFF.

This clone has more than one count but fewer than ten. CDR3: CASSGGGQGYNEQFF. The CDR3 bases are TGCGCCAGCAGCGGAGGCGGACAGGGGTACAATGAGCAGTTCTTC. The chain employs TRBV5-1 and TRBJ2-1; TRBD1 matches 9 bases. CDR1 SGHRS and CDR2 YFSETQ come from the germline V gene. This CDR3 spans 15 amino acids. Trimming cost V 4 bases and J 4 bases; bases outside gene matches: 6.

This clone has a handful of counts. The chain couples TRBV27 to TRBJ2-5; D could derive from TRBD1 or TRBD2 (6 bases each). The germline V gene encodes CDR1 MNHEY and CDR2 SMNVEV (reference sequence). The CDR3 spans 15 residues. V was clipped by 0 bases and J by 5 bases, with 13 bases between them. CDR3: CASSLSLGGTETQYF. The DNA for the CDR3 is TGTGCCAGCAGTTTATCGCTAGGGGGGACGGAGACCCAGTACTTC.